These 10 T cell receptor beta chains originate from one sample sequenced in a study of shared clonotypes between healthy human individuals. Only in-frame clones appear in the TCRdb table, and some are missing; sequencing was by immunoSEQ multiplex PCR. In the table there are 550,000 to 750,000 clones, 95% of which are singletons. Naive CD8 cells comprised CD45RO-negative, CCR7-positively selected cells, excluding terminally differentiated effector memory CD45RA+ cells. Specimen: naive CD8+ T cells sorted from blood. The source of these receptors is a young woman in good health.

This rearrangement joins TRBV28 to TRBJ2-1; possibly TRBD2 for D (5 bases). The CDR3 contains 15 residues. Trimming pared 6 bases from V and 0 bases from J, leaving 12 bases between. Germline CDR1 MDHEN, CDR2 SYDVKM. CDR3: CASRTGVSSYNEQFF. Here the CDR3 DNA reads TGTGCCAGCAGGACCGGGGTCAGCTCCTACAATGAGCAGTTCTTC.

The chain employs TRBV7-9 and TRBJ2-5; TRBD2 is a possible D gene (6 bases). The CDR3 spans 16 residues. The germline gives CDR1 SEHNR, CDR2 FQNEAQ (reference sequence). V lost 4 bases, J lost 2 bases, and 17 bases lay in between. This CDR3 is CASSSRDLDIQETQYF. The CDR3 coding sequence is TGTGCCAGCAGCTCCCGGGACTTGGACATACAAGAGACCCAGTACTTC.

The V and J genes are TRBV5-7 and TRBJ2-7; D gene ambiguous. TRBV5-7 is identified as an open reading frame with a role that is uncertain. This CDR3 is built from 11 residues. V lost 3 bases, J lost 6 bases, and 7 bases lay in between. CDR3 nucleotides: TGTGCCAGCAGCTCCCGTCTCGAGCAGTACTTC. Translation gives CASSSRLEQYF.

This clone was counted a single time. One end of the junction does not line up with germline, which may come from a read error. This chain links TRBV13 with TRBJ1-5; a possible D gene is TRBD1 (6 bases). The germline V gene has CDR1 PRHDT and CDR2 FYEKMQ (reference sequence). The CDR3 loop spans 13 amino acids. In DNA form, the CDR3 reads TGTGCCAGCAGCCTAGGGGGTTGGCAGCCCCAGCATTTT. Its translation: CASSLGGWQPQHF.

This clone showed up just once. V usage is TRBV4-1 and J usage is TRBJ2-1; D ambiguous. Per germline, CDR1 MGHRA and CDR2 YSYEKL. This CDR3 region has 13 residues. V shed 4 bases and J shed 9 bases, with 13 bases lying between them. CDR3 nucleotide sequence: TGCGCCAGCAGCCTCCGCGCCAATGGTGAGCAGTTCTTC. Its protein is CASSLRANGEQFF.

The V gene is TRBV2, the J gene TRBJ2-2; a possible D gene is TRBD2 (6 bases). The CDR3 totals 15 residues. V lost 7 bases and J 4 bases, leaving 16 bases between the germline ends. Germline values: CDR1 SNHLY, CDR2 FYNNEI. CDR3 in amino acids: CASIFGTGGTGELFF. CDR3 sequence (DNA): TGTGCCAGCATTTTCGGGACTGGCGGCACCGGGGAGCTGTTTTTT.

V is TRBV14 and J is TRBJ2-7; 9 positions agree with TRBD2. The ends lost 1 base at V and 1 base at J; junction bases unmatched: 5. The CDR3 runs 16 residues. In germline, CDR1 is SGHDN, CDR2 FVKESK. DNA for the CDR3: TGTGCCAGCAGCCAAGCCCACCTAGCGGGATCCTACGAGCAGTACTTC. Protein: CASSQAHLAGSYEQYF.

This clone was seen just once. Other DNA sequences in this specimen translate into the identical CDR3. The chain's CDR3 is CASSFVGTEAFF. CDR3 bases: TGTGCCAGCAGCTTCGTCGGCACTGAAGCTTTCTTT. The chain employs TRBV7-9 and TRBJ1-1; D remains ambiguous. The germline V and J ends were trimmed by 3 bases and 4 bases, with 6 bases remaining between them. Germline CDR1 reads SEHNR; CDR2 reads FQNEAQ (reference sequence). This CDR3 spans 12 amino acids.

The CDR3 DNA sequence: TGTGCCAGTAGTATAACGGGACTACTCACAGATACGCAGTATTTT. It specifies CASSITGLLTDTQYF. V and J are TRBV19 and TRBJ2-3, with TRBD2 identical over 7 bases. Looked up from germline, CDR1 is LNHDA and CDR2 is SQIVND (reference sequence). This CDR3 contains 15 residues. After removal of 2 bases from V and 2 bases from J, the junction contained 4 bases not matched to a gene.

This chain connects TRBV27 to TRBJ2-3; no reliable D call. Looked up from germline, CDR1 is MNHEY and CDR2 is SMNVEV (reference sequence). Deletions cut 2 bases from V and 2 bases from J, with 14 bases between. The CDR3 totals 16 residues. In DNA form, the CDR3 reads TGTGCCAGCAGTTTAACCCCATTGCAGATCACAGATACGCAGTATTTT. Encoded protein: CASSLTPLQITDTQYF.